A single sample is the source of the 8 T cell receptor beta chains below, sequenced in a study of blood T cell repertoires in COVID-19. The repertoire was sequenced with immunoSEQ multiplex PCR; TCRdb's copy has only in-frame clones and lacks some. This repertoire shows 120,000 or so clones, approximately 71% found once; its top ten account for 2% to 2.5%. What was sequenced was peripheral blood. The source of these receptors is an older woman with acute or convalescent COVID-19.

V gene TRBV28 combines with J gene TRBJ1-2; D is unclear. V was trimmed by 3 bases and J by 4 bases, leaving 12 bases between them. The length of the CDR3 is 14 residues. CDR1 MDHEN and CDR2 SYDVKM come from the germline V gene. The CDR3 loop is CASSFGNRLYGYTF. CDR3 in DNA: TGTGCCAGCAGTTTTGGTAATCGACTCTATGGCTACACCTTC.

This clone was counted a few times. The chain is built from TRBV30 and TRBJ2-5; 9 nucleotides agree with TRBD2. CDR1 and CDR2 from the germline V gene are GTSNPN and SVGIG (reference sequence). J gave up 4 bases and V 2 bases, and 11 bases lay outside the gene matches. This CDR3 comprises 16 residues. This chain's CDR3 is CAWSTDSGRGIETQYF. In DNA, the CDR3 is TGTGCCTGGAGTACAGATAGCGGGAGAGGGATAGAGACCCAGTACTTC.

V and J are TRBV7-9 and TRBJ1-2; 7 bases line up with TRBD1. CDR3 length: 16 amino acids. With V trimmed by 6 bases and J by 8 bases, 18 bases remained unmatched. Looked up from germline, CDR1 is SEHNR and CDR2 is FQNEAQ (reference sequence). The chain's CDR3 is CASSRRTRDSAVGYTF. The CDR3 DNA reads TGTGCCAGCAGTAGAAGAACCCGGGACAGCGCTGTAGGCTACACCTTC.

The chain couples TRBV19 to TRBJ1-2; perhaps TRBD1 as D (5 bases). Trimming stripped 2 bases from V and 0 bases from J, with 10 bases between. This CDR3 is 15 amino acids long. CDR1 is LNHDA and CDR2 is SQIVND in the germline V gene (reference sequence). CDR3: CASSIKTEANYGYTF. Written as DNA, the CDR3 is TGTGCCAGTAGTATAAAGACAGAAGCTAACTATGGCTACACCTTC. Combining the CDR3 with reference TRBV19 and TRBJ1-2 gives the whole variable domain DGGITQSPKYLFRKEGQNVTLSCEQNLNHDAMYWYRQDPGQGLRLIYYSQIVNDFQKGDIAEGYSVSREKKESFPLTVTSAQKNPTAFYLCASSIKTEANYGYTFGSGTRLTVV.

This clone was counted a few times. The genes are TRBV23-1 and TRBJ1-2; D ambiguous. Being an ORF, TRBV23-1 has a function that is uncertain. CDR3 length equals 14 residues. V shed 4 bases and J shed 5 bases, with 14 bases lying between them. The CDR3 coding sequence is TGCGCCAGCAGTCCCCCTCCCCAGCGATATGGCTACACCTTC. Protein sequence: CASSPPPQRYGYTF.

This clone was seen once. The J gene is TRBJ1-3, the V gene TRBV11-2; D ambiguous. Trimming took off 6 bases at V and 0 bases at J, with 9 bases between the two ends. There are 14 residues in the CDR3. Germline CDR1 is SGHAT and CDR2 is FQNNGV. The DNA of the CDR3 is TGTGCCAGCAGTCGCGTCTCCTCTGGAAACACCATATATTTT. Translating gives CASSRVSSGNTIYF.

The J gene is TRBJ2-1, the V gene TRBV13; 8 nucleotides line up with TRBD2. Germline-derived CDR1 and CDR2 are PRHDT and FYEKMQ (reference sequence). V dropped 5 bases and J dropped 0; count of bases not matched to a gene: 6. The length of the CDR3 is 16 residues. The CDR3 bases are TGTGCCAGCAGCACAAAGAGCGGGAGCTCCTACAATGAGCAGTTCTTC. Translated, it gives CASSTKSGSSYNEQFF.

The chain combines TRBV3-1 (or the pseudogene TRBV3-2) with TRBJ1-2; D not resolved. CDR1 and CDR2 (germline): LGHDT, YNNKEL (reference sequence). The length of the CDR3 is 14 residues. V gave up 4 bases and J gave up 4 bases, with 13 bases separating them. The DNA for the CDR3 is TGTGCCAGCAGCCCAGGCCCCCCCAGCTATGGCTACACCTTC. Translation gives CASSPGPPSYGYTF.